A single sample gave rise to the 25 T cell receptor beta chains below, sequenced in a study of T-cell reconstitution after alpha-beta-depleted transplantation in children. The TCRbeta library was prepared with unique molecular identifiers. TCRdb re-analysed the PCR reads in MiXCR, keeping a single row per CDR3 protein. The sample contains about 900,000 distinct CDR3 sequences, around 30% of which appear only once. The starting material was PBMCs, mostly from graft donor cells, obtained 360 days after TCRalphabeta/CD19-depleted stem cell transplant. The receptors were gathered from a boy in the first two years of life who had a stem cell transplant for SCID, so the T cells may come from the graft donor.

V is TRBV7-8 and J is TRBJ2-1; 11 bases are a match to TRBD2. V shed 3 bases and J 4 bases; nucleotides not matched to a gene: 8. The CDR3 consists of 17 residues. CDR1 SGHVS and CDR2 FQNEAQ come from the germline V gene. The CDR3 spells CASSFRLAGPEYNEQFF. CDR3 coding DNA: TGTGCCAGCAGCTTCCGACTAGCGGGGCCAGAATACAATGAGCAGTTCTTC. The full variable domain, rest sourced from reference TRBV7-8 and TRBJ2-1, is GAGVSQSPRYKVAKRGQDVALRCDPISGHVSLFWYQQALGQGPEFLTYFQNEAQLDKSGLPSDRFFAERPEGSVSTLKIQRTQQEDSAVYLCASSFRLAGPEYNEQFFGPGTRLTVL.

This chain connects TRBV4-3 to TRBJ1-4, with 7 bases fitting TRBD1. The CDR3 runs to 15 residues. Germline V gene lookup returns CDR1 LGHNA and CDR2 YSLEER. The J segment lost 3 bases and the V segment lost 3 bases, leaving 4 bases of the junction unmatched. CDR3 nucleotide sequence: TGCGCCAGCAGCCACCCCGGGACAGCTAATGAAAAACTGTTTTTT. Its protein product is CASSHPGTANEKLFF.

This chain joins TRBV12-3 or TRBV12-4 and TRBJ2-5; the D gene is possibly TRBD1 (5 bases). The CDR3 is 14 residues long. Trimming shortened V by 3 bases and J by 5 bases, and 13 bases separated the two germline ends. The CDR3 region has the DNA TGTGCCAGCAGTTTTACCAGGGTCGGGGAGACCCAGTACTTC. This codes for CASSFTRVGETQYF.

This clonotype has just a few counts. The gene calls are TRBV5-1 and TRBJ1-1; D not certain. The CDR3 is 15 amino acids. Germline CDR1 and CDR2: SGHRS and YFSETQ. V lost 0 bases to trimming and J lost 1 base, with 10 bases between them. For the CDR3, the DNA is TGCGCCAGCAGCTTGGGATTAGCGGAGAACACTGAAGCTTTCTTT. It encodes CASSLGLAENTEAFF.

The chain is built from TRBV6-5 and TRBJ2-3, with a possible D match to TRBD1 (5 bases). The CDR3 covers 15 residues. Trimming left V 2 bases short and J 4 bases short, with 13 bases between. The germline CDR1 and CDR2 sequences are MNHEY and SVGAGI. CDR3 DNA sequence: TGTGCCAGCAGTTACAGGGGCGATTTGGCAGATACGCAGTATTTT. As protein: CASSYRGDLADTQYF.

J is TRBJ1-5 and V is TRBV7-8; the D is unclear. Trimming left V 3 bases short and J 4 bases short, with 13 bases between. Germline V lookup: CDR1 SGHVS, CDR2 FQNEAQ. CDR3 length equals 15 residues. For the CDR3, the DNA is TGTGCCAGCAGCTTCGGTATAGGGCTAAATCAGCCCCAGCATTTT. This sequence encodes CASSFGIGLNQPQHF.

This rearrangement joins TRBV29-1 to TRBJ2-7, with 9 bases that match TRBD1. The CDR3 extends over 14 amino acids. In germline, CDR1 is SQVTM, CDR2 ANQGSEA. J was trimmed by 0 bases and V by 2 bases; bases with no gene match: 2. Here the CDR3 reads CSVEKQGASYEQYF. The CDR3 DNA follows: TGCAGCGTTGAAAAACAGGGGGCCTCCTACGAGCAGTACTTC.

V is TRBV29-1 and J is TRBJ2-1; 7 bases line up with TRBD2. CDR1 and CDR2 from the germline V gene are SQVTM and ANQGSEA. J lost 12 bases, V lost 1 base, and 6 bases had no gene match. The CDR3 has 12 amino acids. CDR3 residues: CSVEGGGLGQFF. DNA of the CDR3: TGCAGCGTTGAAGGGGGGGGTCTAGGGCAGTTCTTC.

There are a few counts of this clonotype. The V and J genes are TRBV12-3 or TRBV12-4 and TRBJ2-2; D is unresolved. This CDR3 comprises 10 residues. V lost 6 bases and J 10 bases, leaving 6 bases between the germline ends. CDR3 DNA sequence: TGTGCCAGCAGACCCGAGGAGCTGTTTTTT. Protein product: CASRPEELFF.

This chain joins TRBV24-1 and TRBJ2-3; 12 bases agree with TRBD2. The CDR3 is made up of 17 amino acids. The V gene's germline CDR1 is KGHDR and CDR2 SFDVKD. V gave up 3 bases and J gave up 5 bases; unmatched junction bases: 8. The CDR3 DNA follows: TGTGCCACCAGTGATACAAAACCGGGACTAGCGGGAGATACGCAGTATTTT. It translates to CATSDTKPGLAGDTQYF.

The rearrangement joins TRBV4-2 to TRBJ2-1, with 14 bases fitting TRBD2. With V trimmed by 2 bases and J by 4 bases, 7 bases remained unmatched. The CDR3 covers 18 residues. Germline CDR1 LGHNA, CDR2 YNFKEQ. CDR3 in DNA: TGTGCCAGCAGCCAACGGACTAGCGGGGGGCCACGATACAATGAGCAGTTCTTC. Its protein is CASSQRTSGGPRYNEQFF.

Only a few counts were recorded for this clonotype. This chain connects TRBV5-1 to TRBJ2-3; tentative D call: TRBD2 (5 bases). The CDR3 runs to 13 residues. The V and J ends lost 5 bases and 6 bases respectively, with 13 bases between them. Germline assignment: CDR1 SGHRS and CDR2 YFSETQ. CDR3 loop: CASRDYPRDTQYF. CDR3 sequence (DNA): TGCGCCAGCAGAGACTACCCAAGGGATACGCAGTATTTT.

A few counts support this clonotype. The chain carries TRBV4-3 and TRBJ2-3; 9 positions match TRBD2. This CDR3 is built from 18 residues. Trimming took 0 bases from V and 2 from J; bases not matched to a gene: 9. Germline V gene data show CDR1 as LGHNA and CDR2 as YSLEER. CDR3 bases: TGCGCCAGCAGCCAAGAGTTCTTTAGCGGGGGCGACACAGATACGCAGTATTTT. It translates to CASSQEFFSGGDTDTQYF.

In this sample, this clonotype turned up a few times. The chain's CDR3 is CASSAWGRSGTGGTDTQYF. The CDR3 coding sequence is TGTGCCAGCAGCGCGTGGGGTCGATCCGGGACTGGGGGCACAGATACGCAGTATTTT. This chain connects TRBV9 to TRBJ2-3; the D gene is possibly TRBD2 (6 bases). Trimming shortened V by 3 bases and J by 1 base, and 24 bases separated the two germline ends. The V gene's germline CDR1 is SGDLS and CDR2 YYNGEE. This CDR3 has 19 residues.

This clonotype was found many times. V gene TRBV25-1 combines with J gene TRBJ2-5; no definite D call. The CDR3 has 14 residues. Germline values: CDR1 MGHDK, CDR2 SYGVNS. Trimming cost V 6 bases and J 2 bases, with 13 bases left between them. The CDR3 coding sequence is TGTGCCAGCAGCCTACCGGGTCCGCAAGAGACCCAGTACTTC. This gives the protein CASSLPGPQETQYF. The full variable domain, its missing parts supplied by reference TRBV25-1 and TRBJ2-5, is EADIYQTPRYLVIGTGKKITLECSQTMGHDKMYWYQQDPGMELHLIHYSYGVNSTEKGDLSSESTVSRIRTEHFPLTLESARPSHTSQYLCASSLPGPQETQYFGPGTRLLVL.

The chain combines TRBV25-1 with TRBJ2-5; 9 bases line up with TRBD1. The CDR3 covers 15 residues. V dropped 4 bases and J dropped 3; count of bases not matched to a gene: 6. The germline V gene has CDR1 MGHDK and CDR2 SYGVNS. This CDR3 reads CASSAPGDREETQYF. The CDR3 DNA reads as TGTGCCAGCAGTGCTCCGGGGGACAGGGAAGAGACCCAGTACTTC.

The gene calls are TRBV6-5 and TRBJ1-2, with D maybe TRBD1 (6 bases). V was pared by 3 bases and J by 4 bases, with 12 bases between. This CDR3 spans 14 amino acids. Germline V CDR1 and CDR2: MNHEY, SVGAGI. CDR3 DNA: TGTGCCAGCAGTTATTTCGGCAGGGGCTATGGCTACACCTTC. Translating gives CASSYFGRGYGYTF.

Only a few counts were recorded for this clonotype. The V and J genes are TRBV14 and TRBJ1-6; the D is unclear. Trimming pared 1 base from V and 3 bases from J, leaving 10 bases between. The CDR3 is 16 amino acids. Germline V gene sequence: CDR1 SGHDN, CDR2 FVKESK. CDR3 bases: TGTGCCAGCAGCCAAGCAGGTGCCTACTATAATTCACCCCTCCACTTT. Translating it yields CASSQAGAYYNSPLHF.

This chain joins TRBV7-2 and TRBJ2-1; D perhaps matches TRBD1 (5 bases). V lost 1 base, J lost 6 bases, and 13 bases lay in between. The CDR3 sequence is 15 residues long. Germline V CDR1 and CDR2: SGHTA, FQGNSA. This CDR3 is CASSLGGASFNEQFF. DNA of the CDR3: TGTGCCAGCAGCTTAGGTGGGGCCTCTTTCAATGAGCAGTTCTTC.

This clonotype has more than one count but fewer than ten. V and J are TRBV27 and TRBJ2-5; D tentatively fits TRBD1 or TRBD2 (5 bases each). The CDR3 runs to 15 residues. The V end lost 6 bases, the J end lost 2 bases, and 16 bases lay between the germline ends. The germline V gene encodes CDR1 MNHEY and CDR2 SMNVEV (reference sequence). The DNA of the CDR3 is TGTGCCAGCAGAAATGTGGGGGTAGGACAAGAGACCCAGTACTTC. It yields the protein CASRNVGVGQETQYF.

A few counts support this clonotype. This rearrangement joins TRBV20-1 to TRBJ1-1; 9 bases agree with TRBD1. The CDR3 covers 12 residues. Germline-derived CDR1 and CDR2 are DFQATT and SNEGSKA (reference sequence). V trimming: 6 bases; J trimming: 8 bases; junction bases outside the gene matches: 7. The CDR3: CSAEIGTGEAFF. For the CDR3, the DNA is TGCAGTGCAGAAATCGGGACAGGGGAAGCTTTCTTT.

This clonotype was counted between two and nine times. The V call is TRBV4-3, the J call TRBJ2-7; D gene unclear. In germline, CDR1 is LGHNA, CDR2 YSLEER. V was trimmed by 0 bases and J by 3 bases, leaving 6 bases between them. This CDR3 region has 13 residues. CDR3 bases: TGCGCCAGCAGCCAAGAGGCCCTCTACGAGCAGTACTTC. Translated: CASSQEALYEQYF.

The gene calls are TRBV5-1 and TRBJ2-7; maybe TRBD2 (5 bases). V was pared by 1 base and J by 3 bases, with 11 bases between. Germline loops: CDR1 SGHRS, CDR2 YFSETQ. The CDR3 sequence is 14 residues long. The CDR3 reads CASSLSRVGYEQYF. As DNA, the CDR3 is TGCGCCAGCAGCTTGTCGAGGGTTGGCTACGAGCAGTACTTC.

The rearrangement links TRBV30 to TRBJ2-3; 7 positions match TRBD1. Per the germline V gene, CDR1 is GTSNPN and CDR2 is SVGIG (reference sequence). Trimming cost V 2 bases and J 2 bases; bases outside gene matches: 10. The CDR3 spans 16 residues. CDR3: CAWSLFEGANTDTQYF. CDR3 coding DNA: TGTGCCTGGAGTCTGTTCGAGGGGGCCAACACAGATACGCAGTATTTT.

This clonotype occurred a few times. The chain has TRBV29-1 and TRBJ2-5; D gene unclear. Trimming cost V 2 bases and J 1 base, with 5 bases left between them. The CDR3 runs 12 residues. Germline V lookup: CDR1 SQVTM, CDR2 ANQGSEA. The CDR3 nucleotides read TGCAGCGTTGAACGCAGCCAAGAGACCCAGTACTTC. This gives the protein CSVERSQETQYF.